This T cell receptor beta chain was identified during a study of response to subunit inactivated influenza vaccine (dated by TCRdb to the late 2010s). Turning to the overall study: Deep quantitative T cell receptor repertoire profiling was used in the study to track responses to a trivalent subunit inactivated influenza vaccine.

Findings and caveats that apply to the study as a whole: It was suggested by the authors that each seasonal influenza vaccination may recruit only a limited number of new T cells.

Based on the germline V gene, the CDR1 and CDR2 sequences are SGHVS and FNYEAQ. V and J are trimmed by 5 bases and 7 bases, and the gene matches miss 18 bases of the junction. The CDR3 covers 17 residues, taking in both the cysteine and the phenylalanine. The sequence is cut down to CDR3 DNA, 51 bases in frame from base 1. Preparation of the library involved RT-PCR. Instrument on record: Illumina HiSeq 2500. The raw public reads went through TCRdb reprocessing: fastp at Q25, MiXCR clone calling, in-frame beta chains kept. Rows with one shared CDR3 protein collapse into an entry with the most common genes and DNA. Counted in this sample were about 800,000 distinct CDR3 sequences; about 20% of them appeared once. Jointly, the top ten make up roughly 10% of the sample. This clonotype was seen a handful of times. The specificity of this receptor is unknown. The sample holds no much larger clone one base away, and base qualities are not on file.

The chain couples TRBV7-6 to TRBJ2-5; 8 central bases correspond to TRBD2. The source material was PBMCs from blood, sampled around 5 days after vaccination. The TCR sequence derives from a man aged 50 to 59 who received an inactivated influenza vaccine. Donor details come from another sample of the same person, matched by shared clones. The DNA sequence is as follows: TGTGCCAGCAGCCTTCGGACTGGAGCGGGAGAATGGGGGACCCAGTACTTC. Translated, it gives CASSLRTGAGEWGTQYF.